One and the same sample provided the 7 T cell receptor beta chains below, sequenced in a study of shared clonotypes between healthy human individuals. TCRdb keeps only in-frame clones here, not all; method: immunoSEQ multiplex PCR. In the table there are millions of clones, about 95% of which are singletons. Naive CD8 populations comprised CD45RO-negative cells positively selected for CCR7, excluding terminally differentiated effector memory CD45RA+ cells. Sequenced material: naive CD8+ T cells sorted from blood. All receptors derive from a man in his late teens or twenties in good health.

The chain employs TRBV18 and TRBJ1-1; TRBD1 might be the D (5 bases). This CDR3 is built from 12 residues. V was clipped by 3 bases and J by 6 bases, with 8 bases between them. Looked up from germline, CDR1 is KGHSH and CDR2 is LQKENI. The CDR3 protein is CASSPGTPEAFF. The DNA for the CDR3 is TGTGCCAGCTCACCCGGGACTCCTGAAGCTTTCTTT.

The J gene is TRBJ2-2, the V gene TRBV7-9, with D maybe TRBD2 (6 bases). V dropped 5 bases and J dropped 6 bases, with 19 bases sitting between them. In germline, CDR1 is SEHNR, CDR2 FQNEAQ (reference sequence). The length of the CDR3 is 16 residues. CDR3 sequence (DNA): TGTGCCAGCAGCACCCCCGAGGGGACTCACTCCGGGGAGCTGTTTTTT. Protein sequence: CASSTPEGTHSGELFF.

CDR3 sequence: CASSPANYGYTF. The CDR3 bases are TGTGCCAGCAGTCCAGCTAACTATGGCTACACCTTC. The chain is built from TRBV14 and TRBJ1-2, with unresolved D. The CDR3 extends over 12 amino acids. The V gene's germline CDR1 is SGHDN and CDR2 FVKESK. Trimming cost V 6 bases and J 0 bases, with 5 bases left between them. Drawing the rest from reference TRBV14 and TRBJ1-2, the complete variable domain is EAGVTQFPSHSVIEKGQTVTLRCDPISGHDNLYWYRRVMGKEIKFLLHFVKESKQDESGMPNNRFLAERTGGTYSTLKVQPAELEDSGVYFCASSPANYGYTFGSGTRLTVV.

Comments on this clone: Additional DNA sequences in this sample encode the identical CDR3. The chain employs TRBV9 and TRBJ2-5; TRBD1 or TRBD2 may be the D gene (6 bases each). This CDR3 contains 15 residues. Per the germline V gene, CDR1 is SGDLS and CDR2 is YYNGEE. V was shortened by 0 bases and J by 5 bases, with 14 bases between the two germline ends. CDR3 bases: TGTGCCAGCAGCGTAGGAGGGGGGCCCCGTGAGACCCAGTACTTC. Translated, it gives CASSVGGGPRETQYF.

The chain links TRBV11-2 to TRBJ2-5; weak D call: TRBD2 (6 bases). Looked up from germline, CDR1 is SGHAT and CDR2 is FQNNGV. The CDR3 is 13 residues long. V lost 5 bases and J lost 3, with 10 bases in between. This CDR3 is CASSPPGEETQYF. DNA for the CDR3: TGTGCCAGCAGCCCGCCGGGAGAAGAGACCCAGTACTTC. Full variable domain (rest looked up from reference TRBV11-2 and TRBJ2-5): EAGVAQSPRYKIIEKRQSVAFWCNPISGHATLYWYQQILGQGPKLLIQFQNNGVVDDSQLPKDRFSAERLKGVDSTLKIQPAKLEDSAVYLCASSPPGEETQYFGPGTRLLVL.

This clone was seen just once. The J gene is TRBJ2-3, the V gene TRBV10-1, with 7 positions matching TRBD1. CDR3 length equals 16 residues. Germline CDR1 WNHNN, CDR2 SYGVQD (reference sequence). The ends lost 2 bases at V and 3 bases at J; junction bases unmatched: 8. Written as DNA, the CDR3 is TGCGCCAGCAGTGAGGACAGGGAAGGATCTACAGATACGCAGTATTTT. Residues: CASSEDREGSTDTQYF.

The chain has TRBV6-1 and TRBJ2-7; 9 bases align to TRBD1. The CDR3 is 12 amino acids. With 9 bases clipped from V and 4 bases from J, the junction kept 4 bases outside the gene matches. Germline CDR1 is MNHNS and CDR2 is SASEGT. The CDR3 nucleotides read TGTGCCAGTGCGGACAGGGGATACGAGCAGTACTTC. It is translated as CASADRGYEQYF.